This entry lists 27 T cell receptor beta chains sequenced from one sample in a study of Ad26.COV2.S vaccination and SARS-CoV-2 variants. Treatment indicated: around 19 received Ad26.COV2.S at low or high dose, single or two shots; several received placebo; per-sample allocation not given. Sample collection was performed on day 63 after the first vaccine or placebo injection. The table came from immunoSEQ multiplex PCR; TCRdb's copy has only in-frame clones and leaves some out. The table records about 350,000 clones, about 89% of them present only once. The specimen comprised peripheral blood, sampled in a trial of Ad26.COV2.S vaccine versus placebo. The receptors stem from a person aged 18 to 59 who received the Ad26.COV2.S COVID-19 vaccine or a placebo.

Regarding this clone: The same CDR3 arises from other DNA sequences in this sample as well. The chain is built from TRBV19 and TRBJ1-5; D gene uncertain. Germline loops: CDR1 LNHDA, CDR2 SQIVND (reference sequence). Between the trimmed V and J ends, which lost 1 base and 0 bases, there was a span of 4 bases. The CDR3 spans 14 residues. The CDR3 DNA is TGTGCCAGTAGTATAGGGTATAGCAATCAGCCCCAGCATTTT. It codes for CASSIGYSNQPQHF.

The chain carries TRBV24-1 and TRBJ2-5, with 12 bases identical to TRBD1. V was pared by 4 bases and J by 4 bases, with 6 bases of the junction left unmatched. This CDR3 region has 16 residues. The germline CDR1 and CDR2 sequences are KGHDR and SFDVKD. CDR3 sequence reads: CATSDPGTGGIETQYF. CDR3 DNA: TGTGCCACCAGTGACCCCGGGACAGGGGGCATAGAGACCCAGTACTTC.

This chain connects TRBV14 to TRBJ1-2; D is perhaps TRBD1 (6 bases). Trimming stripped 0 bases from V and 2 bases from J, with 7 bases between. Germline V gene lookup returns CDR1 SGHDN and CDR2 FVKESK. The CDR3 consists of 14 residues. DNA of the CDR3: TGTGCCAGCAGCCAAGATGGACAGAACTATGGCTACACCTTC. This translates into CASSQDGQNYGYTF. Together with reference TRBV14 and TRBJ1-2, the CDR3 gives the full variable domain: EAGVTQFPSHSVIEKGQTVTLRCDPISGHDNLYWYRRVMGKEIKFLLHFVKESKQDESGMPNNRFLAERTGGTYSTLKVQPAELEDSGVYFCASSQDGQNYGYTFGSGTRLTVV.

This chain joins TRBV5-1 and TRBJ1-2; D perhaps matches TRBD1 (5 bases). CDR1 and CDR2 (germline): SGHRS, YFSETQ. Trimming left V 4 bases short and J 9 bases short, with 19 bases between. This CDR3 comprises 14 residues. As DNA, the CDR3 is TGCGCCAGCAGCGGGGGTCACCAGACGGGGAGCTACACCTTC. This encodes CASSGGHQTGSYTF.

The CDR3 is CASSPEDRGGTEAFF. The CDR3 DNA follows: TGTGCCAGCAGCCCCGAGGACAGGGGAGGGACTGAAGCTTTCTTT. This chain uses TRBV9 with TRBJ1-1, with TRBD1 matching 9 bases. V trimming: 4 bases; J trimming: 5 bases; junction bases outside the gene matches: 9. Germline V gene sequence: CDR1 SGDLS, CDR2 YYNGEE. The CDR3 length is 15 residues.

The chain is built from TRBV12-5 and TRBJ2-1, with 7 bases aligning to TRBD1. CDR1 and CDR2 (germline): LGHNT, FRNRAP. V lost 3 bases and J lost 1; bases outside the gene matches: 9. This CDR3 is built from 17 residues. The CDR3 DNA sequence: TGTGCTAGTGGTTTACCGACAGGGAGCGGTTCCTACAATGAGCAGTTCTTC. Translated: CASGLPTGSGSYNEQFF.

The CDR3 loop is CASSLEGGITGELFF. The CDR3 bases are TGTGCCAGCAGCTTAGAGGGGGGTATCACCGGGGAGCTGTTTTTT. The V and J genes are TRBV7-8 and TRBJ2-2, with D possibly being TRBD1 or TRBD2 (6 bases each). CDR1 and CDR2 from the germline V gene are SGHVS and FQNEAQ. V shed 1 base and J shed 4 bases, with 10 bases lying between them. This CDR3 spans 15 amino acids.

CDR3 in DNA: TGTGCCAGCAGCCAAGTCGGGACTCTTAACACCGGGGAGCTGTTTTTT. It specifies CASSQVGTLNTGELFF. The rearrangement joins TRBV3-1 (or the pseudogene TRBV3-2) to TRBJ2-2; the D gene is possibly TRBD2 (6 bases). The CDR3 loop spans 16 amino acids. From germline, CDR1 is LGHDT and CDR2 YNNKEL (reference sequence). Trimming stripped 1 base from V and 2 bases from J, with 11 bases between.

This clone has a single count. The chain uses TRBV27 and TRBJ2-2, with D perhaps matching TRBD1 (6 bases). CDR1 is MNHEY and CDR2 is SMNVEV in the germline V gene (reference sequence). The CDR3 has 15 residues. V dropped 5 bases and J dropped 3 bases, with 13 bases sitting between them. CDR3 sequence reads: CASSTSGEYTGELFF. DNA of the CDR3: TGTGCCAGCAGTACTTCAGGGGAGTACACCGGGGAGCTGTTTTTT.

The V call is TRBV18, the J call TRBJ2-3; D is ambiguous. V gave up 0 bases and J gave up 0 bases, with 4 bases separating them. Germline CDR1 KGHSH, CDR2 LQKENI. The CDR3 extends over 14 amino acids. CDR3 DNA: TGTGCCAGCTCACCACCCAATAGCACAGATACGCAGTATTTT. It specifies CASSPPNSTDTQYF.

The genes are TRBV4-1 and TRBJ1-4, with a possible D match to TRBD1 (5 bases). Trimming cost V 1 base and J 8 bases, with 14 bases left between them. This CDR3 has 15 amino acids. CDR1 MGHRA and CDR2 YSYEKL come from the germline V gene. The CDR3 reads CASSQAVGREEKLFF. In nucleotides, the CDR3 is TGCGCCAGCAGCCAAGCTGTGGGACGAGAGGAAAAACTGTTTTTT.

The chain combines TRBV2 with TRBJ1-1, with TRBD1 as a possible D gene (6 bases). This CDR3 has 14 residues. Germline assignment: CDR1 SNHLY and CDR2 FYNNEI. V lost 4 bases, J lost 1 base, and 10 bases lay in between. The CDR3 DNA reads as TGTGCCAGCAGTGTAGGGGGGACGAACACTGAAGCTTTCTTT. As protein: CASSVGGTNTEAFF.

The sample holds one count of this clone. V usage is TRBV28 and J usage is TRBJ2-3; no clear D. The germline gives CDR1 MDHEN, CDR2 SYDVKM. Trimming took off 7 bases at V and 6 bases at J, with 8 bases between the two ends. The CDR3 extends over 11 amino acids. DNA of the CDR3: TGTGCCAGCACCTATGGGGATACGCAGTATTTT. Translated, it gives CASTYGDTQYF.

V usage is TRBV9 and J usage is TRBJ2-1, with D possibly being TRBD1 or TRBD2 (5 bases each). V was shortened by 2 bases and J by 1 base, with 10 bases between the two germline ends. CDR1 is SGDLS, CDR2 YYNGEE, per germline. The CDR3 spans 15 residues. DNA of the CDR3: TGTGCCAGCAGCGTCAGGGACCCTTCCTACAATGAGCAGTTCTTC. This codes for CASSVRDPSYNEQFF.

The rearrangement uses TRBV10-1 and TRBJ2-1; tentative D call: TRBD2 (5 bases). This CDR3 spans 16 amino acids. Trimming cost V 0 bases and J 3 bases, with 12 bases left between them. Germline values: CDR1 WNHNN, CDR2 SYGVQD (reference sequence). DNA for the CDR3: TGCGCCAGCAGTGAGTCGGCTGCAGGACTCTACAATGAGCAGTTCTTC. It is translated as CASSESAAGLYNEQFF.

The V call is TRBV19, the J call TRBJ1-1; the match to TRBD1 covers 8 bases. Trimming at V came to 4 bases and at J to 4 bases, leaving 8 bases not matched to a gene. This CDR3 spans 15 amino acids. Per the germline V gene, CDR1 is LNHDA and CDR2 is SQIVND (reference sequence). Here the CDR3 reads CASSKQGATGTEAFF. In DNA form, the CDR3 reads TGTGCCAGTAGTAAGCAGGGGGCGACGGGCACTGAAGCTTTCTTT.

The gene calls are TRBV14 and TRBJ2-2; TRBD1 matches at 9 bases. The CDR3 contains 16 residues. V dropped 4 bases and J dropped 1; count of bases not matched to a gene: 4. Germline-derived CDR1 and CDR2 are SGHDN and FVKESK. The CDR3 bases are TGTGCCAGCAGCCTTTACAGGGGGCTGAACACCGGGGAGCTGTTTTTT. It yields the protein CASSLYRGLNTGELFF. The variable domain in full, completed from reference TRBV14 and TRBJ2-2, reads EAGVTQFPSHSVIEKGQTVTLRCDPISGHDNLYWYRRVMGKEIKFLLHFVKESKQDESGMPNNRFLAERTGGTYSTLKVQPAELEDSGVYFCASSLYRGLNTGELFFGEGSRLTVL.

The J gene is TRBJ2-7, the V gene TRBV10-3, with D possibly being TRBD1 or TRBD2 (5 bases each). CDR3 length equals 15 residues. The germline V and J ends were trimmed by 4 bases and 3 bases, with 16 bases remaining between them. Germline V CDR1 and CDR2: ENHRY, SYGVKD. The CDR3 loop reads CAISAPDTGLYEQYF. The CDR3 DNA is TGTGCCATCAGTGCCCCGGACACAGGACTCTACGAGCAGTACTTC.

J is TRBJ2-6 and V is TRBV5-4; a possible D gene is TRBD1 (5 bases). The CDR3 contains 17 residues. The germline V and J ends were trimmed by 4 bases and 0 bases, with 14 bases remaining between them. CDR1 and CDR2 (germline): SGHNT, YYREEE (reference sequence). The CDR3 DNA follows: TGTGCCAGCAGCCCCGTTCCCAGGGACTCTGGGGCCAACGTCCTGACTTTC. Protein: CASSPVPRDSGANVLTF.

The rearrangement joins TRBV27 to TRBJ2-1; weak D call: TRBD2 (5 bases). Germline CDR1 and CDR2: MNHEY and SMNVEV (reference sequence). This CDR3 has 13 residues. Trimming left V 2 bases short and J 10 bases short, with 12 bases between. CDR3 DNA: TGTGCCAGCAGTTTAACCTACCGGGGAGAGCAGTTCTTC. This sequence encodes CASSLTYRGEQFF.

The rearrangement links TRBV5-1 to TRBJ2-5; TRBD2 aligns across 9 bases. Germline CDR1 and CDR2: SGHRS and YFSETQ. The CDR3 length is 16 residues. The V segment lost 4 bases and the J segment 5 bases; nucleotides outside the gene matches: 12. CDR3 in amino acids: CASSRGLGSGGETQYF. The CDR3 nucleotides are TGCGCCAGCAGCCGAGGGTTAGGTAGCGGGGGCGAGACCCAGTACTTC.

The chain uses TRBV18 and TRBJ1-1; possible D gene TRBD1, 6 bases. Per the germline V gene, CDR1 is KGHSH and CDR2 is LQKENI. The CDR3 loop spans 16 amino acids. Between the trimmed V and J ends, which lost 2 bases and 0 bases, there was a span of 13 bases. CDR3 region: CASSPSVRGVNTEAFF. The CDR3 bases are TGTGCCAGCTCACCATCCGTCAGGGGTGTGAACACTGAAGCTTTCTTT.

This chain links TRBV4-1 with TRBJ2-6; 7 nucleotides align to TRBD2. Trimming at V came to 1 base and at J to 0 bases, leaving 6 bases not matched to a gene. The CDR3 contains 18 residues. The germline V gene has CDR1 MGHRA and CDR2 YSYEKL. The CDR3 is CASSQGVSGLSGANVLTF. DNA of the CDR3: TGCGCCAGCAGCCAAGGTGTTAGCGGGCTCTCTGGGGCCAACGTCCTGACTTTC.

The DNA of the CDR3 is TGTGCCAGCAGTGATGTCGGGAGGCAGGAGACCCAGTACTTC. This codes for CASSDVGRQETQYF. This chain joins TRBV2 and TRBJ2-5; 7 bases fit TRBD2. CDR1 is SNHLY, CDR2 FYNNEI, per germline. This CDR3 comprises 14 residues. J was trimmed by 5 bases and V by 3 bases; bases with no gene match: 6.

This chain joins TRBV27 and TRBJ2-5; D is tentatively TRBD1 or TRBD2 (5 bases each). Germline values: CDR1 MNHEY, CDR2 SMNVEV (reference sequence). V shed 6 bases and J shed 2 bases, with 13 bases lying between them. The CDR3 totals 14 residues. As DNA, the CDR3 is TGTGCCAGCAGAGGGGTAACGGGGCAAGAGACCCAGTACTTC. This translates into CASRGVTGQETQYF.

The chain recombines TRBV7-2 with TRBJ1-1; D is unresolved. Deletions cut 3 bases from V and 3 bases from J, with 11 bases between. The CDR3 covers 14 residues. Germline V gene sequence: CDR1 SGHTA, CDR2 FQGNSA. The CDR3 nucleotides read TGTGCCAGCAGCTTGGAGGAGACGGACACTGAAGCTTTCTTT. Protein: CASSLEETDTEAFF.

The gene calls are TRBV13 and TRBJ1-2; 7 nucleotides match TRBD1. The V gene end was trimmed by 2 bases and the J gene end by 0 bases; junction bases not matched to a gene: 0. CDR3 length: 14 amino acids. Germline CDR1 and CDR2: PRHDT and FYEKMQ (reference sequence). The chain's CDR3 is CASSLTGANYGYTF. DNA of the CDR3: TGTGCCAGCAGCTTAACAGGGGCTAACTATGGCTACACCTTC.